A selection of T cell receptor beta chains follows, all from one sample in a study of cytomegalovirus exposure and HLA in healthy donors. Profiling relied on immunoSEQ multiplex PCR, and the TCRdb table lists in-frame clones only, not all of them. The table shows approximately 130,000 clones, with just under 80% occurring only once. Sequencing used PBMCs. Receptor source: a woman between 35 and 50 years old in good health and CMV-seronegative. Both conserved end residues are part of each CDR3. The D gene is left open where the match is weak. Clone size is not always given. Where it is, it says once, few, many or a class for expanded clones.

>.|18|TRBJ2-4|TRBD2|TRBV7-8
TGTGCCAGCAGCCCGGGACTAGCGGGGGCCCAAGCCAAAAACAGTCAGTACTTC
CASSPGLAGAQAKNSQYF
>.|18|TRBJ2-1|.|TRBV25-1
TGTGCCAGCAGTGAATATAGCAACCCCGGGACAAATTACAATGAGCAGTTCTTC
CASSEYSNPGTNYNEQFF
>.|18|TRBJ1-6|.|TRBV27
TGTGCCAGCAGTTTATCGACCCCGGGAGGCTCCTATAATTCACCCCTCCACTTT
CASSLSTPGGSYNSPLHF
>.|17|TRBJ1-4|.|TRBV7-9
TGTGCCAGCAGCGCAGCGGGACCCTGGGCAACTAATGAAAAACTGTTTTTT
CASSAAGPWATNEKLFF
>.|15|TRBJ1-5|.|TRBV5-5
TGTGCCAGCAGCTTGTCAGGATCCCTCAATCAGCCCCAGCATTTT
CASSLSGSLNQPQHF
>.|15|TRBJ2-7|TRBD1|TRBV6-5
TGTGCCAGTCACAGGACAGGCATTAGCTCCTACGAGCAGTACTTC
CASHRTGISSYEQYF
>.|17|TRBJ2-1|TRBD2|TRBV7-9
TGTGCCAGCAGCCCAGGGACTAGCGGGAGTCGGGGCAATGAGCAGTTCTTC
CASSPGTSGSRGNEQFF
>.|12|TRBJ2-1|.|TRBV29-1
TGCAGCGTTGGCGCGAGGGGGAATGAGCAGTTCTTC
CSVGARGNEQFF
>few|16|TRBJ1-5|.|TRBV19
TGTGCCAGTAGTATCGGAGGGGCCCGAAGCAATCAGCCCCAGCATTTT
CASSIGGARSNQPQHF
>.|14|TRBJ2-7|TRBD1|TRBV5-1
TGCGCCAGCAGCCCGGACAGGGGTGACTACGAGCAGTACTTC
CASSPDRGDYEQYF
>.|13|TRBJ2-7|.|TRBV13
TGTGCCAGCAGCCTGGAAAGGGGCTACGAGCAGTACTTC
CASSLERGYEQYF
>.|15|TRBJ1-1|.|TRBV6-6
TGTGCCAGCAGTTACTCGAAAGGGGGAAACACTGAAGCTTTCTTT
CASSYSKGGNTEAFF
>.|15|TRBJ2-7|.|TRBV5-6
TGTGCCAGCAGCTCCGGACAGAAAAGCTCCTACGAGCAGTACTTC
CASSSGQKSSYEQYF
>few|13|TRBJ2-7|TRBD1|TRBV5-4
TGTGCCAGCAGCTCGGGGACAGGGAACGAGCAGTACTTC
CASSSGTGNEQYF
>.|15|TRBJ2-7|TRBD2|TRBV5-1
TGCGCCAGCAGCCCCTCTATAGCGGGGGGTGCGGAGCAGTACTTC
CASSPSIAGGAEQYF
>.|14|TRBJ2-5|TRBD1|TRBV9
TGTGCCAGCAGCGCGACAGGGGGACAAGAGACCCAGTACTTC
CASSATGGQETQYF
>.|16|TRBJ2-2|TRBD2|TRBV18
TGTGCCAGCTCACACTCGCTAGCGGGGGAAACCGGGGAGCTGTTTTTT
CASSHSLAGETGELFF
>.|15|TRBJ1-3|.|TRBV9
TGTGCCAGCAGCGCCGGGGAGCACCTTGGAAACGCCATATATTTT
CASSAGEHLGNAIYF
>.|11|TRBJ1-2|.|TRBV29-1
TGCAGCTCGGGGGGAAACTATGGCTACACCTTC
CSSGGNYGYTF
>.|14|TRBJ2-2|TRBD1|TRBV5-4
TGTGCCAGCAGCTTGGGGACAGGGGCCGGGGAGCTGTTTTTT
CASSLGTGAGELFF
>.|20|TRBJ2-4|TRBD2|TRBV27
TGTGCCCCGGGGCAGGGGGTTAGCGGGAGGGCCGGGGGAGCCAAAAACATTCAGTACTTC
CAPGQGVSGRAGGAKNIQYF
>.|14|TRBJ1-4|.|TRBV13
TGTGCCAGCAGCATCCGGGTCTTTAATGAAAAACTGTTTTTT
CASSIRVFNEKLFF
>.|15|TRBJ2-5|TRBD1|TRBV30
TGTGCCTGGAGCACAGGGGGCGCTGGTAAAGAGACCCAGTACTTC
CAWSTGGAGKETQYF
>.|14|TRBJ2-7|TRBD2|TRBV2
TGTGCCAGCAGTGAAGAGGGACTAACCTACGAGCAGTACTTC
CASSEEGLTYEQYF
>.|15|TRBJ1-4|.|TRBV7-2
TGTGCCAGCAGCTTAGCGCCCCGGACTAATGAAAAACTGTTTTTT
CASSLAPRTNEKLFF
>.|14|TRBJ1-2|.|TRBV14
TGTGCCAGCAGCCAGTTCCAGGGGAACTATGGCTACACCTTC
CASSQFQGNYGYTF
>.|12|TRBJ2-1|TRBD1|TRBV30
TGTGCCTGGAGTTCACAGGGGTATGAGCAGTTCTTC
CAWSSQGYEQFF
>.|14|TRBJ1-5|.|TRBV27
TGTGCCAGCAGTTTCACCGCGGGGGTTCAGCCCCAGCATTTT
CASSFTAGVQPQHF
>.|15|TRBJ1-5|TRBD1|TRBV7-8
TGTGCCAGCAGCCTACCCGACAGGGAAGGTCAGCCCCAGCATTTT
CASSLPDREGQPQHF
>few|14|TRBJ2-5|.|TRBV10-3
TGTGCCAGCTCAAATCCGGGACAAAAAGAGACCCAGTACTTC
CASSNPGQKETQYF
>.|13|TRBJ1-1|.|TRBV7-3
TGTGCCAGCAGCTCCACGACAGACACTGAAGCTTTCTTT
CASSSTTDTEAFF
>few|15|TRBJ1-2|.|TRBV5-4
TGTGCCAGCAGCGTAGCAGGGATTGGTAACTATGGCTACACCTTC
CASSVAGIGNYGYTF
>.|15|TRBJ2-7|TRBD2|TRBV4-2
TGTGCCAGCAGCCAAGAACTAGCGGAGACGTACGAGCAGTACTTC
CASSQELAETYEQYF
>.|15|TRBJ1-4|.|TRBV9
TGTGCCAGCAGCGTTGGACAGAACTCTAATGAAAAACTGTTTTTT
CASSVGQNSNEKLFF
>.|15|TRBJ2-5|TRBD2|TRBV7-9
TGTGCCAGCAGCTTAAGCGGGGGGGCCCGGGAGACCCAGTACTTC
CASSLSGGARETQYF
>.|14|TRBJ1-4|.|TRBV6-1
TGTGCCAGCAGTGTTGCAGGGATGGGTGAAAAACTGTTTTTT
CASSVAGMGEKLFF
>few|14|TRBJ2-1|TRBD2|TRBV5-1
TGCGCCAGCAGCTCAGGGACTAGCGGGGGGCAGGAGTTCTTC
CASSSGTSGGQEFF
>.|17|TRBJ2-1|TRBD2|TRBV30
TGTGCCTGGATCCCAGGGAGAGCGGGGGGGGGACACAATGAGCAGTTCTTC
CAWIPGRAGGGHNEQFF
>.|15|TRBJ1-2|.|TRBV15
TGTGCCACCAGCGCGAGGAGACAGGTCTATAATGGCTACACCTTC
CATSARRQVYNGYTF
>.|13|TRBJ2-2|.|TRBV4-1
TGCGCCAGCAGCCAAGGAGGGGGTCGGGAGCTGTTTTTT
CASSQGGGRELFF
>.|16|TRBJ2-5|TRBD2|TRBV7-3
TGTGCCAGCAGCTCCGGGACTAGCGGGACCCAAGAGACCCAGTACTTC
CASSSGTSGTQETQYF
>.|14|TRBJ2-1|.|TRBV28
TGTGCCAGCAGTTTAAGTTGGACAGCTAATGAGCAGTTCTTC
CASSLSWTANEQFF
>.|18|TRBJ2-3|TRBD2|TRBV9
TGTGCCAGCAGCGTAGTGGCTAGCGGGGGGGCCGGGGCAGATACGCAGTATTTT
CASSVVASGGAGADTQYF
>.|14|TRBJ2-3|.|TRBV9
TGTGCCAGCAGCGCCGGGACTGGCAAGAATACGCAGTATTTT
CASSAGTGKNTQYF
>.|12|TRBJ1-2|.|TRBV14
TGTGCCAGCAGCCCGTCGGGCTATGGCTACACCTTC
CASSPSGYGYTF
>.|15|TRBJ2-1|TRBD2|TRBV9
TGTGCCAGCAGCATCTTAGCGGGGGGGCCCAATGAGCAGTTCTTC
CASSILAGGPNEQFF
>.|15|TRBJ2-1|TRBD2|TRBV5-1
TGCGCCAGCAGCCTGTCCGGGACTAGCCTCAATGAGCAGTTCTTC
CASSLSGTSLNEQFF
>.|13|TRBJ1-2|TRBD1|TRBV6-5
TGTGCCAGCAGAGAAACAGGGGAATATGGCTACACCTTC
CASRETGEYGYTF
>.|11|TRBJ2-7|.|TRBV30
TGTGCCTGGAAACTGCCCTACGAGCAGTACTTC
CAWKLPYEQYF
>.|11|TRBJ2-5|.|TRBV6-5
TGTGCCAGCAGGGGGAGTAGGGCCCAGTACTTC
CASRGSRAQYF